This T cell receptor (beta chain) appears in the sequencing data of a study of CD8 T cells in Susac syndrome. Random hexamers primed reverse transcription of about 0.45 to 1 ug RNA. Amplification of TCR beta CDR3 was carried out by immunoSEQ multiplex PCR, which covered 54 Vbeta and 13 Jbeta segments. TCRdb processed the immunoSEQ multiplex PCR reads anew with MiXCR; each CDR3 protein has one entry. The sample lists about 300,000 distinct CDR3 sequences; about 82% were seen once. The sample consisted of CD8+ T cells from PBMCs. This clonotype was obtained from a human donor with multiple sclerosis.

CDR3 DNA sequence: TGCAGCGTTGGCGCGCCCGGCGACTCCTACGAGCAGTACTTC. It is translated as CSVGAPGDSYEQYF. J is TRBJ2-7 and V is TRBV29-1; no definite D call. The CDR3 length is 14 residues. V was pared by 4 bases and J by 0 bases, with 13 bases between. In germline, CDR1 is SQVTM, CDR2 ANQGSEA.